This TCR beta chain was identified during a study of beta chain features in type 1 diabetes. Study as a whole: Patient and healthy donor groups were alike in age, gender and cell yields.

Whole-study results and caveats: All four CD4+ subsets from Type 1 diabetes patients carried moderately but significantly shorter TCRB CDR3s.

This CDR3 comprises 11 residues. Trimming pared 2 bases from V and 2 bases from J, leaving 3 bases between. Germline lookup yields CDR1 GTSNPN and CDR2 SVGIG (reference sequence). This clone was seen repeatedly, ten times or more. Antigen unknown. Other DNA sequences from this sample encode an identical CDR3 as well. Expressed TCRB transcripts were sequenced because the isolated RNA had all been reverse transcribed beforehand. The data were produced by immunoSEQ multiplex PCR, yet TCRdb's version contains in-frame clones alone and is incomplete. The sample records roughly 450,000 clones, roughly 13% being singletons.

This clonotype was obtained from a young man in good health. Sequenced: naive CD4+ T cells from blood. The V and J genes are TRBV30 and TRBJ2-5, with D unresolved. The CDR3 here is CAWSLQETQYF. The CDR3, as DNA: TGTGCCTGGAGTTTGCAAGAGACCCAGTACTTC.